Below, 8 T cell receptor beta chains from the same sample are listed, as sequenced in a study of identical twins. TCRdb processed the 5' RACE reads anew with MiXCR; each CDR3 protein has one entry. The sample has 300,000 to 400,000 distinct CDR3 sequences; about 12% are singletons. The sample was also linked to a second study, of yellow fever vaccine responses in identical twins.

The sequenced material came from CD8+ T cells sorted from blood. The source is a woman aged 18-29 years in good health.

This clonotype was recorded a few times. CDR3 in DNA: TGCGCCAGCAGCCTCCGGGACGGAGATAATCAGCCCCAGCATTTT. This codes for CASSLRDGDNQPQHF. V gene TRBV4-1 combines with J gene TRBJ1-5; maybe TRBD1 (5 bases). CDR3 length: 15 amino acids. V lost 4 bases and J 4 bases, leaving 14 bases between the germline ends. The germline V gene has CDR1 MGHRA and CDR2 YSYEKL.

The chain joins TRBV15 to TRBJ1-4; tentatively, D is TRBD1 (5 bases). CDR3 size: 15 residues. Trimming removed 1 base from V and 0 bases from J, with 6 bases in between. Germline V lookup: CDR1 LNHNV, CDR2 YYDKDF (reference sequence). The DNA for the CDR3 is TGTGCCACCAGCAGAGTGGGGGCAACTAATGAAAAACTGTTTTTT. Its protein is CATSRVGATNEKLFF.

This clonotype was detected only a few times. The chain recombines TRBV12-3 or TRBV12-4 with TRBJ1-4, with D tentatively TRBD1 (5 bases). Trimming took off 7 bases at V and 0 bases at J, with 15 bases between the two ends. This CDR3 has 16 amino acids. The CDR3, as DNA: TGTGCCAGCACCGTAGGGGTCGGGCCAACTAATGAAAAACTGTTTTTT. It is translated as CASTVGVGPTNEKLFF.

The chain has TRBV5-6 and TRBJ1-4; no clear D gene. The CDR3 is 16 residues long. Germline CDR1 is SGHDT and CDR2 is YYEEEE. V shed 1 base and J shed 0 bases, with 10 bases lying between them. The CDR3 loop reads CASSLWAVATNEKLFF. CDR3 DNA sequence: TGTGCCAGCAGCTTGTGGGCAGTAGCAACTAATGAAAAACTGTTTTTT.

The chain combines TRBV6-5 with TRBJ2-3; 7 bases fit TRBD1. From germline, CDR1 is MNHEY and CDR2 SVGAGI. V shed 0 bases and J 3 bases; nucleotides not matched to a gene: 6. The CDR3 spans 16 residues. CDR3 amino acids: CASSYSKGAWTDTQYF. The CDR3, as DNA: TGTGCCAGCAGTTACTCGAAGGGGGCTTGGACAGATACGCAGTATTTT.

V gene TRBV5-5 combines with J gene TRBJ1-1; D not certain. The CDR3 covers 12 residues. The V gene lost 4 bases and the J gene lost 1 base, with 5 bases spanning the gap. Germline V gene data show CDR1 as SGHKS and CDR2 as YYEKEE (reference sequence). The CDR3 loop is CASSAWNTEAFF. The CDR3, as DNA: TGTGCCAGCAGCGCCTGGAACACTGAAGCTTTCTTT.

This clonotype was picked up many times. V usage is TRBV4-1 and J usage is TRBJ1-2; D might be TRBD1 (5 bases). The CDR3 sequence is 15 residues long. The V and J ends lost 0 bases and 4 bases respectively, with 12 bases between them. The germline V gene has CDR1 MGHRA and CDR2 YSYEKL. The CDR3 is CASSQDRGGFYGYTF. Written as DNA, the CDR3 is TGCGCCAGCAGCCAAGATCGGGGGGGGTTCTATGGCTACACCTTC.

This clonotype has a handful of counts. CDR3 sequence: CATSVPPGTGVLNQPQHF. CDR3 in DNA: TGTGCCACCAGCGTCCCCCCCGGGACAGGGGTGTTGAATCAGCCCCAGCATTTT. The V gene is TRBV15, the J gene TRBJ1-5, with 10 nucleotides matching TRBD1. V gave up 5 bases and J gave up 4 bases; unmatched junction bases: 14. Germline CDR1 reads LNHNV; CDR2 reads YYDKDF (reference sequence). The CDR3 has 18 residues.